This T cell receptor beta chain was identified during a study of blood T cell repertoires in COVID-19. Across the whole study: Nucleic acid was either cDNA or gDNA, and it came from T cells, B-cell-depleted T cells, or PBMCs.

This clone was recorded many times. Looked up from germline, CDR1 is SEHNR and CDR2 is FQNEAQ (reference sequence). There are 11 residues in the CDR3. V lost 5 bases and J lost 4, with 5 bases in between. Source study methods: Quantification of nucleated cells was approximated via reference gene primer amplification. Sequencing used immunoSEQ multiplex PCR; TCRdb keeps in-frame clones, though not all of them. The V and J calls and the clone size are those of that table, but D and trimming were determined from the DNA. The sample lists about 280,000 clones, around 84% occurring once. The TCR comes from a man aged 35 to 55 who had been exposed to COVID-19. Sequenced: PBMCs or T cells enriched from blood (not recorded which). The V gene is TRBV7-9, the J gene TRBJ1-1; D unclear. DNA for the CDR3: TGTGCCAGCAGCCCCTTCACTGAAGCTTTCTTT. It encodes CASSPFTEAFF.